This T cell receptor beta chain was recovered during a study of cytomegalovirus exposure and HLA in healthy donors. Study findings and constraints: Whilst most TCR sequences proved rare, a subset of public TCRs occurred across many donors. The authors judged a highly shared variant cluster likely a sequencing artifact.

As concerns this clone: What it recognizes is unknown.

A multiplex PCR was run with 60 Vbeta primers and 13 Jbeta primers. TCRdb keeps only in-frame clones here, not all; method: immunoSEQ multiplex PCR. The sample holds approximately 190,000 clones, 80% to 85% seen once. This receptor was obtained from a man aged 35 to 55 in good health and CMV-seropositive. Sequenced material: PBMCs.

The DNA of the CDR3 is TGTGCCAGCAGCCCGAGGACAGGGGGTCCCTACGAGCAGTACTTC. This codes for CASSPRTGGPYEQYF. The chain uses TRBV9 and TRBJ2-7; TRBD1 matches 10 bases. V was clipped by 4 bases and J by 2 bases; unmatched bases: 6. In germline, CDR1 is SGDLS, CDR2 YYNGEE. CDR3 length: 15 amino acids. Complete variable domain (other parts from reference TRBV9 and TRBJ2-7): DSGVTQTPKHLITATGQRVTLRCSPRSGDLSVYWYQQSLDQGLQFLIQYYNGEERAKGNILERFSAQQFPDLHSELNLSSLELGDSALYFCASSPRTGGPYEQYFGPGTRLTVT.